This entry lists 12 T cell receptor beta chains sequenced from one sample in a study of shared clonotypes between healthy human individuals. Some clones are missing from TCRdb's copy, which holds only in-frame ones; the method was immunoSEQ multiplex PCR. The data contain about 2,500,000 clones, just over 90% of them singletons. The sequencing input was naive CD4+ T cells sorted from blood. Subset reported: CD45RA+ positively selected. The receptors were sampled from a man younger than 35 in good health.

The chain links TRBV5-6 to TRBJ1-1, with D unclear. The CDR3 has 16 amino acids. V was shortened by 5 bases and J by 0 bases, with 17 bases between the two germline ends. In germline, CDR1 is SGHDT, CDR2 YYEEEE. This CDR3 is CASSSSGRYMNTEAFF. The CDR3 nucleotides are TGTGCCAGCAGTTCGTCCGGACGTTATATGAACACTGAAGCTTTCTTT. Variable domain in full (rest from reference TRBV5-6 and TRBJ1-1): DAGVTQSPTHLIKTRGQQVTLRCSPKSGHDTVSWYQQALGQGPQFIFQYYEEEERQRGNFPDRFSGHQFPNYSSELNVNALLLGDSALYLCASSSSGRYMNTEAFFGQGTRLTVV.

The CDR3 loop is CASSPRTGGGELFF. In DNA, the CDR3 is TGTGCCAGTAGTCCGCGGACAGGTGGCGGGGAGCTGTTTTTT. The chain carries TRBV19 and TRBJ2-2; 7 nucleotides agree with TRBD1. The CDR3 has 14 amino acids. With 5 bases clipped from V and 7 bases from J, the junction kept 7 bases outside the gene matches. Germline lookup yields CDR1 LNHDA and CDR2 SQIVND (reference sequence).

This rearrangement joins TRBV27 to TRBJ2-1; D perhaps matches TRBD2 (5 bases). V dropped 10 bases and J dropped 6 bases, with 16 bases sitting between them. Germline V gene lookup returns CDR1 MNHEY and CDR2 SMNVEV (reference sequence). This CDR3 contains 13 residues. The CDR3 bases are TGTGCCACCGGAGGTCTGGTGCTCAATGAGCAGTTCTTC. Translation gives CATGGLVLNEQFF.

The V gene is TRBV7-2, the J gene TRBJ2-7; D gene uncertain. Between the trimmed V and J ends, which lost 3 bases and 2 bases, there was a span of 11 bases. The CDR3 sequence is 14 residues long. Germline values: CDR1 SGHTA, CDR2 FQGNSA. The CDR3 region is CASSFPVATYEQYF. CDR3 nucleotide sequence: TGTGCCAGCAGCTTCCCTGTCGCAACCTACGAGCAGTACTTC.

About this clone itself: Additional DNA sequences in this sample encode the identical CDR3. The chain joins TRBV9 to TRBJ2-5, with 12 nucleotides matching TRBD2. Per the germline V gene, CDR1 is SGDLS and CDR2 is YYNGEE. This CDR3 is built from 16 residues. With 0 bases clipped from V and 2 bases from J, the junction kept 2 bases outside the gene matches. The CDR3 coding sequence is TGTGCCAGCAGCGTAGGTCTAGCGGGGGGGCAAGAGACCCAGTACTTC. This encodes CASSVGLAGGQETQYF.

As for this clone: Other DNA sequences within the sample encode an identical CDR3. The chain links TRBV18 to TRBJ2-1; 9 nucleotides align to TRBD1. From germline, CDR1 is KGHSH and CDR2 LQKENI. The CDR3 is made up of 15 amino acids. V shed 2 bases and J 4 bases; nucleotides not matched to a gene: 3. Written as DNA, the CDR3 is TGTGCCAGCTCACCAAGACAGGGGGGTTACAATGAGCAGTTCTTC. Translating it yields CASSPRQGGYNEQFF.

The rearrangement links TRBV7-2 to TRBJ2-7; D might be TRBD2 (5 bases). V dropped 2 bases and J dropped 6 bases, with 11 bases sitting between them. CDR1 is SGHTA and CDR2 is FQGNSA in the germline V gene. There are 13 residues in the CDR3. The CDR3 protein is CASSLPNRGEQYF. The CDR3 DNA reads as TGTGCCAGCAGCTTACCAAATCGGGGCGAGCAGTACTTC.

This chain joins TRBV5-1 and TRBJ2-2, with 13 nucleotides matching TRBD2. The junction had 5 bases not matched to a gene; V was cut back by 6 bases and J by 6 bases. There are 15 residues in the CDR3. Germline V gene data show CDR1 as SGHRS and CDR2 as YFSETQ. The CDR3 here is CASTTGLAGAGELFF. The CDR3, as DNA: TGCGCCAGCACCACCGGACTAGCGGGAGCCGGGGAGCTGTTTTTT.

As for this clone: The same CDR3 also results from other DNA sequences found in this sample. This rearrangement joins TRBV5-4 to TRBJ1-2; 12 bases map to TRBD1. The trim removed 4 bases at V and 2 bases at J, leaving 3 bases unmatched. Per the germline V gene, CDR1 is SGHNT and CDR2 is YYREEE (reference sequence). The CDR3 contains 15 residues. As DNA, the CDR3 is TGTGCCAGCAGCCCGGGACAGGGGGCAAACTATGGCTACACCTTC. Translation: CASSPGQGANYGYTF.

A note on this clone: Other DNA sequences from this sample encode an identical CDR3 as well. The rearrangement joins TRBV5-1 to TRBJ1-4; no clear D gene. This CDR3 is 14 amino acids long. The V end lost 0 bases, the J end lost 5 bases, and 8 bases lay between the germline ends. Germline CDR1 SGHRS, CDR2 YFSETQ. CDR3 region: CASSLGTQNEKLFF. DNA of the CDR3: TGCGCCAGCAGCTTGGGAACTCAAAATGAAAAACTGTTTTTT.

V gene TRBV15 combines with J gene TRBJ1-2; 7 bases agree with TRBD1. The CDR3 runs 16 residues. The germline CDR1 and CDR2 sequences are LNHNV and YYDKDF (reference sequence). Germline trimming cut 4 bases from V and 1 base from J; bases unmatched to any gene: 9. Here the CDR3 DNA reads TGTGCCACCAGCAAAGGGGGCTTAGGAGATAACTATGGCTACACCTTC. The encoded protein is CATSKGGLGDNYGYTF.

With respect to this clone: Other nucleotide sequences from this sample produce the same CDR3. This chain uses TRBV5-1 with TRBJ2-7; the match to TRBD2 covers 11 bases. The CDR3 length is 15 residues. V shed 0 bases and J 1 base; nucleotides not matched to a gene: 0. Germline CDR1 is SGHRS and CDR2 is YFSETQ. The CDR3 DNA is TGCGCCAGCAGCTTGGTAGCGGGAGGGTCCTACGAGCAGTACTTC. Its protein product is CASSLVAGGSYEQYF.